Described below is a single T cell receptor (beta chain) sequence and its context. Its antigen remains unknown. The use of a sample-barcoded 5' primer and a J-beta primer mix characterized a second PCR of about 6 to 11 cycles. TCRdb independently ran MiXCR on the 5' RACE reads; one entry per CDR3 protein. The sample contains about 730,000 distinct CDR3 sequences, roughly 47% of which appear only once. Germline loops: CDR1 MNHEY, CDR2 SVGAGI. The CDR3 covers 14 residues. The data are from a study of blood T cells in healthy people across ages. Study-level findings and limits: The long-lived group displayed more naive CD4+ cells, plus higher diversity, than the aged donors did. Unknown donor CMV status possibly confounded expanded clonotype changes.

Sequencing was done on a sample of blood. The chain uses TRBV6-5 and TRBJ2-4; no firm D call. The end of the DNA fits TRBJ2-5 better, so the J call may be wrong. The clonotype comes from a woman aged 55-70 years in good health. The CDR3 loop reads CASTPARPKETQYF. As DNA, the CDR3 is TGTGCCAGCACCCCCGCTAGGCCGAAAGAGACCCAGTACTTC.